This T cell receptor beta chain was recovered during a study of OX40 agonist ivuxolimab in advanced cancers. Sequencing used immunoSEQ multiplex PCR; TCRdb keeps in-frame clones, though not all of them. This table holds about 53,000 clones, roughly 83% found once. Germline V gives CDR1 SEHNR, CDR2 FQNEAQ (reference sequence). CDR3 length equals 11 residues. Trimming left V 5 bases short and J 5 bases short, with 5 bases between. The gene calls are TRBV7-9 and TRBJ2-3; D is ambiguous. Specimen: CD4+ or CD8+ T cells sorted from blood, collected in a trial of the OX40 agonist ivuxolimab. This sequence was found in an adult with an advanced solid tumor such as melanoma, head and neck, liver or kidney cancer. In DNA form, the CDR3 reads TGTGCCAGCAGCGTTGGAGATACGCAGTATTTT. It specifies CASSVGDTQYF. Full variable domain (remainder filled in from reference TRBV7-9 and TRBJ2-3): DTGVSQNPRHKITKRGQNVTFRCDPISEHNRLYWYRQTLGQGPEFLTYFQNEAQLEKSRLLSDRFSAERPKGSFSTLEIQRTEQGDSAMYLCASSVGDTQYFGPGTRLTVL.